The 22 T cell receptor beta chains presented below share a single source sample, sequenced in a study of control samples from healthy donors and cancer patients. Only in-frame clones appear in the TCRdb table, and some are missing; sequencing was by immunoSEQ multiplex PCR. This table has around 95,000 clones, roughly 87% appearing once. Material for sequencing was blood. These TCRs come from a woman aged 45-65 years in good health.

V gene TRBV7-9 combines with J gene TRBJ1-5; no clear D gene. CDR1 SEHNR and CDR2 FQNEAQ come from the germline V gene (reference sequence). V gave up 7 bases and J gave up 4 bases, with 11 bases separating them. The CDR3 totals 13 residues. CDR3 sequence reads: CASMQDLNQPQHF. The CDR3 DNA is TGTGCCAGCATGCAGGATCTAAATCAGCCCCAGCATTTT.

The chain carries TRBV5-6 and TRBJ1-1; D gene unclear. The V and J ends lost 2 bases and 0 bases respectively, with 5 bases between them. The CDR3 is 13 amino acids. Germline CDR1 reads SGHDT; CDR2 reads YYEEEE. Here the CDR3 reads CASSLGVNTEAFF. The CDR3 bases are TGTGCCAGCAGCTTAGGAGTGAACACTGAAGCTTTCTTT.

The chain carries TRBV6-5 and TRBJ1-2; 8 positions agree with TRBD1. Germline V lookup: CDR1 MNHEY, CDR2 SVGAGI. The CDR3 runs to 15 residues. After removal of 4 bases from V and 0 bases from J, the junction contained 4 bases not matched to a gene. DNA of the CDR3: TGTGCCAGCAGTTTCGACAGGGGATCTAACTATGGCTACACCTTC. This codes for CASSFDRGSNYGYTF.

The chain links TRBV6-2 or TRBV6-3 to TRBJ1-1, with a tentative D call TRBD1 (5 bases). The CDR3 is made up of 14 amino acids. Germline CDR1 and CDR2: MNHEY and SVGEGT. V was trimmed by 6 bases and J by 5 bases, leaving 16 bases between them. CDR3 nucleotide sequence: TGTGCCAGCAGCAAGCAGGGAGTTGAAACTGAAGCTTTCTTT. This codes for CASSKQGVETEAFF.

The CDR3 sequence: CASIISHAKNTGELFF. The DNA for the CDR3 is TGTGCCAGCATTATCAGCCATGCCAAGAACACCGGGGAGCTGTTTTTT. The chain employs TRBV2 and TRBJ2-2; D not certain. The CDR3 extends over 16 amino acids. Germline V gives CDR1 SNHLY, CDR2 FYNNEI. V was clipped by 7 bases and J by 1 base, with 16 bases between them.

The V and J genes are TRBV15 and TRBJ2-7; perhaps TRBD1 as D (5 bases). The CDR3 extends over 15 amino acids. Germline CDR1 and CDR2: LNHNV and YYDKDF (reference sequence). V gave up 6 bases and J gave up 1 base, with 16 bases separating them. In DNA, the CDR3 is TGTGCCACCAGGGGGCGGCAGGGTCCTTCCTACGAGCAGTACGTC. Amino acids: CATRGRQGPSYEQYV.

This chain connects TRBV7-3 to TRBJ2-1; D not resolved. The CDR3 is 13 amino acids. Germline loops: CDR1 SGHTA, CDR2 FQGTGA. Trimming cost V 1 base and J 6 bases, with 7 bases left between them. In DNA, the CDR3 is TGTGCCAGCAGCTTAATGGGCACCAATGAGCAGTTCTTC. It codes for CASSLMGTNEQFF.

V and J are TRBV18 and TRBJ1-1; tentative D call: TRBD1 (6 bases). The germline V gene has CDR1 KGHSH and CDR2 LQKENI. The CDR3 sequence is 14 residues long. Deletions cut 3 bases from V and 1 base from J, with 9 bases between. The DNA for the CDR3 is TGTGCCAGCTCACCCTCGACAGGGAACACTGAAGCTTTCTTT. Its translation: CASSPSTGNTEAFF. Filled out from reference TRBV18 and TRBJ1-1, the complete variable domain reads NAGVMQNPRHLVRRRGQEARLRCSPMKGHSHVYWYRQLPEEGLKFMVYLQKENIIDESGMPKERFSAEFPKEGPSILRIQQVVRGDSAAYFCASSPSTGNTEAFFGQGTRLTVV.

The chain has TRBV9 and TRBJ2-7; possible D gene TRBD1, 6 bases. Germline CDR1 and CDR2: SGDLS and YYNGEE. The CDR3 spans 15 residues. V lost 2 bases, J lost 3 bases, and 15 bases lay in between. Here the CDR3 DNA reads TGTGCCAGCAGCGTGGCGACAGGAGGCCACTACGAGCAGTACTTC. It translates to CASSVATGGHYEQYF.

The genes are TRBV7-9 and TRBJ1-1; possible D gene TRBD1, 6 bases. The CDR3 covers 18 residues. Germline CDR1 reads SEHNR; CDR2 reads FQNEAQ (reference sequence). Trimming left V 0 bases short and J 3 bases short, with 20 bases between. Here the CDR3 reads CASSLATYRARGHTEAFF. The CDR3 DNA follows: TGTGCCAGCAGCTTAGCCACGTACAGGGCTCGTGGTCACACTGAAGCTTTCTTT.

The chain combines TRBV7-3 with TRBJ2-3; 11 nucleotides align to TRBD2. The germline V gene encodes CDR1 SGHTA and CDR2 FQGTGA. With V trimmed by 5 bases and J by 7 bases, 11 bases remained unmatched. The CDR3 is made up of 16 amino acids. The CDR3 region is CASSAQTSGASNTQYF. The CDR3 nucleotides are TGTGCCAGCAGCGCGCAGACTAGCGGGGCGTCAAATACGCAGTATTTT.

The genes are TRBV5-3 and TRBJ2-7, with TRBD1 matching 8 bases. TRBV5-3 is an ORF, with its function uncertain. The CDR3 has 15 residues. Trimming removed 4 bases from V and 2 bases from J; junction bases left unmatched: 8. The CDR3 is CARSGGQGLPYEQYV. CDR3 DNA: TGTGCCAGAAGCGGCGGACAGGGCCTTCCCTACGAGCAGTACGTC.

In this sample, this clone turned up a few times. This chain uses TRBV10-3 with TRBJ1-3; D unresolved. CDR3 length: 16 residues. Germline V gives CDR1 ENHRY, CDR2 SYGVKD. V lost 6 bases and J lost 0, with 15 bases in between. For the CDR3, the DNA is TGTGCCATCAGCTCTATAGGTAGATCCTCTGGAAACACCATATATTTT. It is translated as CAISSIGRSSGNTIYF.

The rearrangement joins TRBV5-6 to TRBJ2-2; 7 nucleotides align to TRBD1. Per germline, CDR1 SGHDT and CDR2 YYEEEE. Unmatched junction bases numbered 14, after V lost 2 bases and J lost 7 bases. The CDR3 consists of 17 residues. The CDR3 DNA reads TGTGCCAGCAGCTTTTACTCCGGGACAGAGAGGATCGGGGAGCTGTTTTTT. Its translation is CASSFYSGTERIGELFF.

The V and J genes are TRBV6-2 or TRBV6-3 and TRBJ1-3; D unresolved. This CDR3 has 15 amino acids. V gave up 0 bases and J gave up 0 bases, with 6 bases separating them. Germline CDR1 reads MNHEY; CDR2 reads SVGEGT. The CDR3 reads CASSYSLSSGNTIYF. CDR3 coding DNA: TGTGCCAGCAGTTACTCTCTGAGCTCTGGAAACACCATATATTTT.

V gene TRBV7-9 combines with J gene TRBJ2-7, with TRBD2 matching over 9 bases. With V trimmed by 5 bases and J by 12 bases, 17 bases remained unmatched. This CDR3 contains 15 residues. Germline CDR1 and CDR2: SEHNR and FQNEAQ (reference sequence). The CDR3 loop reads CASSPPELAGGPRYV. In DNA form, the CDR3 reads TGTGCCAGCAGCCCGCCTGAATTGGCGGGAGGGCCGAGGTACGTC.

J is TRBJ1-1 and V is TRBV11-1; 7 bases are a match to TRBD1. This CDR3 spans 14 amino acids. Trimming took 8 bases from V and 1 from J; bases not matched to a gene: 7. Germline V gene lookup returns CDR1 SGHAT and CDR2 FQDESV (reference sequence). The CDR3 DNA is TGTGCCAGCCTAGCGGGACAGCAGAACACTGAAGCTTTCTTT. Residues: CASLAGQQNTEAFF.

The rearrangement uses TRBV30 and TRBJ2-3; the D is unclear. Deletions cut 1 base from V and 6 bases from J, with 8 bases between. CDR1 GTSNPN and CDR2 SVGIG come from the germline V gene (reference sequence). The CDR3 length is 12 residues. The CDR3, as DNA: TGTGCCTGGAGTGGCCCTCCGGATACGCAGTATTTT. As protein: CAWSGPPDTQYF. Complete variable domain (other parts from reference TRBV30 and TRBJ2-3): SQTIHQWPATLVQPVGSPLSLECTVEGTSNPNLYWYRQAAGRGLQLLFYSVGIGQISSEVPQNLSASRPQDRQFILSSKKLLLSDSGFYLCAWSGPPDTQYFGPGTRLTVL.

The gene calls are TRBV6-5 and TRBJ1-1, with D possibly TRBD1 on 5 matching bases. The CDR3 runs to 15 residues. Germline CDR1 is MNHEY and CDR2 is SVGAGI. The V and J ends lost 3 bases and 1 base respectively, with 12 bases between them. The CDR3 loop is CASSYRAGTNTEAFF. CDR3 coding DNA: TGTGCCAGCAGTTATAGGGCAGGGACGAACACTGAAGCTTTCTTT.

The CDR3 loop is CASSLVPGQPYGYTF. Here the CDR3 DNA reads TGTGCCAGCAGCTTGGTTCCCGGACAGCCCTATGGCTACACCTTC. The chain carries TRBV5-4 and TRBJ1-2; D is perhaps TRBD1 (6 bases). In germline, CDR1 is SGHNT, CDR2 YYREEE (reference sequence). The CDR3 is 15 residues long. Trimming stripped 0 bases from V and 4 bases from J, with 13 bases between.

J is TRBJ1-2 and V is TRBV5-6; D call uncertain. V was pared by 4 bases and J by 5 bases, with 12 bases between. The CDR3 has 13 residues. The germline gives CDR1 SGHDT, CDR2 YYEEEE. CDR3 loop: CASSVTPTYGYTF. CDR3 DNA sequence: TGTGCCAGCAGCGTAACCCCCACGTATGGCTACACCTTC.

The chain combines TRBV18 with TRBJ2-7; weak D call: TRBD1 (5 bases). Germline lookup yields CDR1 KGHSH and CDR2 LQKENI. This CDR3 is 15 amino acids long. Trimming pared 1 base from V and 5 bases from J, leaving 15 bases between. The CDR3 loop is CASSPRAGAHDEQYF. The CDR3 DNA sequence: TGTGCCAGCTCACCACGGGCTGGGGCTCACGACGAGCAGTACTTC.